The 2 T cell receptor beta chains listed next were all sequenced from one sample in a study of T-cell reconstitution after alpha-beta-depleted transplantation in children. Unique molecular identifiers were used to barcode this TCRbeta library. TCRdb re-analysed the PCR reads in MiXCR, keeping a single row per CDR3 protein. The table records some 290,000 distinct CDR3 sequences, about 10% of them present only once. This material consisted of PBMCs from the stem cell graft donor, taken from the stem cell graft. The receptor source for this set is a human donor who donated a stem cell graft to a child with SCID.

The sample holds a few counts of this clonotype. This rearrangement joins TRBV5-4 to TRBJ2-3; D call uncertain. V gave up 4 bases and J gave up 1 base, with 16 bases separating them. Looked up from germline, CDR1 is SGHNT and CDR2 is YYREEE (reference sequence). The CDR3 has 16 residues. The chain's CDR3 is CASSPWATPRTDTQYF. Here the CDR3 DNA reads TGTGCCAGCAGCCCCTGGGCAACCCCACGCACAGATACGCAGTATTTT.

Only one count was recorded for this clonotype. This CDR3 reads CASSSLIEAGGLRTYQETQYF. The DNA of the CDR3 is TGCGCCAGCAGCTCCCTGATCGAAGCGGGGGGCCTTAGGACGTATCAAGAGACCCAGTACTTC. The chain carries TRBV5-1 and TRBJ2-5, with TRBD2 matching 9 bases. Trimming took 3 bases from V and 2 from J; bases not matched to a gene: 23. The CDR3 is 21 amino acids. The V gene's germline CDR1 is SGHRS and CDR2 YFSETQ.